The table lists the clone carrying this TCR beta chain with many counts. TCRdb reprocessed the 5' RACE reads with MiXCR, giving one entry per CDR3 protein. The table has hundreds of thousands of distinct CDR3 sequences, roughly 10% seen once. J gave up 3 bases and V 8 bases, and 13 bases lay outside the gene matches. The CDR3 contains 15 residues. Germline CDR1 MNHNS, CDR2 SASEGT. The sample is drawn from a study of CD8 T cells in ankylosing spondylitis. The chain employs TRBV6-1 and TRBJ2-7; 7 nucleotides match TRBD1. The sequence derives from a male donor with ankylosing spondylitis or in good health (not recorded which). Sequencing used blood, either unsorted or a sorted T cell fraction (not recorded which). CDR3 protein: CASGPGQANDYEQYF. In nucleotides, the CDR3 is TGTGCCAGCGGCCCCGGACAGGCCAACGACTACGAGCAGTACTTC.